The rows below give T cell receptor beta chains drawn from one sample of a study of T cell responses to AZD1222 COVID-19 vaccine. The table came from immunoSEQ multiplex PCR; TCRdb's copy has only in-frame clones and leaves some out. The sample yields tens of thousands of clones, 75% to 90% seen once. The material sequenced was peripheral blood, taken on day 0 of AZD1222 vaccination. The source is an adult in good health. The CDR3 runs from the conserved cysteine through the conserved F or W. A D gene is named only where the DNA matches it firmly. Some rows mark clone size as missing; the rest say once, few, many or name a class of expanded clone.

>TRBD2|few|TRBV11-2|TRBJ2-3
CASRGLGRDTQYF
TGTGCCAGCAGGGGACTAGGGAGAGATACGCAGTATTTT
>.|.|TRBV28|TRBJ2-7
CASSLPGLGTYEQYF
TGTGCCAGCAGTTTACCGGGACTGGGGACCTACGAGCAGTACTTC
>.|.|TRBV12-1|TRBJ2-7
CASSSTSGPINPYEQYF
TGTGCCAGCAGCTCCACTAGCGGGCCTATAAATCCCTACGAGCAGTACTTC
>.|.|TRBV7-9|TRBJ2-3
CASSSGPATDTQYF
TGTGCCAGCAGCTCAGGTCCCGCTACAGATACGCAGTATTTT
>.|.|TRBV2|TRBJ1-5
CASSEVQGGQPQHF
TGTGCCAGCAGTGAGGTTCAGGGCGGCCAGCCCCAGCATTTT
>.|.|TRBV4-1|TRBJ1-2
CASSQERVTHYGYTF
TGCGCCAGCAGCCAAGAGAGAGTAACACACTATGGCTACACCTTC
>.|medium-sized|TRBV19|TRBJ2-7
CASSTDRGGRYEQYF
TGTGCCAGTAGTACCGACAGGGGCGGGAGGTACGAGCAGTACTTC
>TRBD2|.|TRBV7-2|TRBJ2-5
CASSLLSSREGETQYF
TGTGCCAGCAGCTTATTGAGCTCGCGGGAGGGAGAGACCCAGTACTTC
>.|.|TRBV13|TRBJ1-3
CASSLGLGGGNTIYF
TGTGCCAGCAGCTTAGGCCTAGGCGGTGGAAACACCATATATTTT
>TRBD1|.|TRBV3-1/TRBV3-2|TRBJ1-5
CASSQDATGGNQPQHF
TGTGCCAGCAGCCAAGATGCGACAGGGGGCAATCAGCCCCAGCATTTT
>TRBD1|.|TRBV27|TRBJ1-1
CASSRTGSNTEAFF
TGTGCCAGCAGTCGGACAGGTTCCAACACTGAAGCTTTCTTT
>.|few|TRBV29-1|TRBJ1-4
CSVVNEKLFF
TGCAGCGTTGTGAATGAAAAACTGTTTTTT
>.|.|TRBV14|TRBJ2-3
CASSQAGVDTQYF
TGTGCCAGCAGCCAAGCCGGGGTTGACACGCAGTATTTT
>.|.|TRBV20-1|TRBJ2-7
CSASRVWLVNEQYF
TGCAGTGCTAGTCGTGTCTGGCTAGTCAACGAGCAGTACTTC
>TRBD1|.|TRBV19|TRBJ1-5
CASSRGQHSNQPQHF
TGTGCCAGTAGTAGGGGACAGCATAGCAATCAGCCCCAGCATTTT
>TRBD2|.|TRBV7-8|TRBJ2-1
CASIPSQLAGDEQFF
TGTGCCAGCATCCCTAGTCAGCTAGCGGGAGACGAGCAGTTCTTC
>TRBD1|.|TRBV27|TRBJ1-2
CASSPGTGGAYGYTF
TGTGCCAGCAGCCCCGGGACAGGGGGCGCCTATGGCTACACCTTC
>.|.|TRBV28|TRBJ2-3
CASTDSPGWTTDTQYF
TGTGCCAGCACCGATTCGCCGGGATGGACTACAGATACGCAGTATTTT
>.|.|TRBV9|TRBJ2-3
CASSVGRLTDTQYF
TGTGCCAGCAGCGTAGGTCGGCTCACAGATACGCAGTATTTT
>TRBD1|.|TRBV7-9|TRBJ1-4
CASSGTANEKLFF
TGTGCCAGCAGCGGGACAGCTAATGAAAAACTGTTTTTT
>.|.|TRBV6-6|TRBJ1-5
CASSYSQHTNQPQHF
TGTGCCAGCAGTTACTCGCAGCACACGAATCAGCCCCAGCATTTT
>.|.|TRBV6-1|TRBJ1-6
CASSEAFSDITSPLHF
TGTGCCAGCAGTGAAGCGTTCTCGGACATAACATCACCCCTCCACTTT
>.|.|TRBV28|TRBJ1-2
CASSELQAHGFYGYTF
TGTGCCAGCAGTGAGCTTCAGGCACACGGATTTTATGGCTACACCTTC
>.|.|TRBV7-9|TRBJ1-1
CASSRQGKGAEAFF
TGTGCCAGCAGCCGCCAGGGAAAAGGCGCTGAAGCTTTCTTT
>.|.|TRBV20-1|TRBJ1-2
CSARREGYTF
TGCAGTGCCAGGCGTGAAGGCTACACCTTC
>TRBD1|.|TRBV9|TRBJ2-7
CASSPAQGISYEQYF
TGTGCCAGCAGCCCCGCACAGGGGATCTCCTACGAGCAGTACTTC
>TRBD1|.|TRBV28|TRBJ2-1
CASSDRGNEQFF
TGTGCCAGCTCCGACAGGGGTAATGAGCAGTTCTTC
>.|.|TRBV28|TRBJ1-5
CASRSDSRNQPQHF
TGTGCCAGCAGATCGGACAGCCGCAATCAGCCCCAGCATTTT
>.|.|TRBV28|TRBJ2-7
CASKQPKPSYEQYF
TGTGCCAGCAAACAACCAAAACCCTCCTACGAGCAGTACTTC
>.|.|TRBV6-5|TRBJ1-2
CASLDISGYTF
TGTGCCAGCCTGGACATTTCTGGCTACACCTTC
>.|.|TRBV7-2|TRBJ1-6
CASGQGGWIGSPLHF
TGTGCCAGCGGGCAAGGGGGATGGATAGGTTCACCCCTCCACTTT
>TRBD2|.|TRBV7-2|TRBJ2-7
CASSHSGARYEQYF
TGTGCCAGCAGCCACAGCGGGGCCCGCTACGAGCAGTACTTC
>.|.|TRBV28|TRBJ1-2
CASSSGFWGYTF
TGTGCCAGCAGTTCAGGGTTCTGGGGCTACACCTTC
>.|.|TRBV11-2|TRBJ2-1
CASSLTPPDRPTYNEQFF
TGTGCCAGCAGCTTAACCCCCCCAGACAGGCCTACCTACAATGAGCAGTTCTTC
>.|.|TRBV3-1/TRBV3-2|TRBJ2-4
CASSQALTAAGDIQYF
TGTGCCAGCAGCCAAGCCCTGACAGCGGCGGGTGACATTCAGTACTTC
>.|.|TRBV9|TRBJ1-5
CASSPLGLSNQPQHF
TGTGCCAGCAGCCCTTTGGGGTTAAGCAATCAGCCCCAGCATTTT
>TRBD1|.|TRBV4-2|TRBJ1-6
CASSQGQGDNSPLHF
TGTGCCAGCAGCCAAGGACAGGGGGATAATTCACCCCTCCACTTT
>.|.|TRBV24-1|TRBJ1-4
CATSARGANEKLFF
TGTGCCACCAGTGCGAGGGGGGCTAATGAAAAACTGTTTTTT
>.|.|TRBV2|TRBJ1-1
CATSDSNTEAFF
TGTGCCACCTCGGACAGCAACACTGAAGCTTTCTTT
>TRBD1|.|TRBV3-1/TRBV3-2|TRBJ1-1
CASSRARDRGNTEAFF
TGTGCCAGCAGCCGTGCCCGGGACAGGGGTAACACTGAAGCTTTCTTT
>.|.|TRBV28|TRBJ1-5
CASSPTFAGVGQPQHF
TGTGCCAGCAGTCCAACTTTCGCAGGGGTGGGTCAGCCCCAGCATTTT
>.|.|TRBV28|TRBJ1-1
CASSQASGARTEAFF
TGTGCCAGCAGCCAAGCCTCTGGGGCGCGAACTGAAGCTTTCTTT
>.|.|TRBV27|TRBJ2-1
CASSLSGPYNEQFF
TGTGCCAGCAGTTTATCTGGCCCGTACAATGAGCAGTTCTTC
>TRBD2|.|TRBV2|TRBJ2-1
CASSVGGAGNNEQFF
TGTGCCAGCAGTGTGGGTGGAGCGGGGAACAATGAGCAGTTCTTC
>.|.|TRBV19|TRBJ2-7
CASSRRGTDSYEQYF
TGTGCCAGTAGTAGGCGTGGGACGGACTCCTACGAGCAGTACTTC
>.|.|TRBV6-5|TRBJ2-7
CASSFTSREQYF
TGTGCCAGCAGTTTCACTAGCCGCGAGCAGTACTTC
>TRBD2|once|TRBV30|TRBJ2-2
CAWKPIREGLETGELFF
TGTGCCTGGAAACCCATACGGGAGGGCCTTGAGACCGGGGAGCTGTTTTTT
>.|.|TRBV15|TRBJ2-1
CATSRGPRENNEQFF
TGTGCCACCAGCAGAGGCCCACGAGAGAACAATGAGCAGTTCTTC
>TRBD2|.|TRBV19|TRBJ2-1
CASRMWTSNEQFF
TGTGCCAGTAGGATGTGGACTAGCAATGAGCAGTTCTTC
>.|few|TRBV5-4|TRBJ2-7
CASSLDPAPYEQYF
TGTGCCAGCAGCTTGGATCCGGCCCCCTACGAGCAGTACTTC
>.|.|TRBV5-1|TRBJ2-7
CASSMAGGGKVYEQYF
TGCGCCAGCAGCATGGCTGGGGGCGGGAAGGTTTACGAGCAGTACTTC
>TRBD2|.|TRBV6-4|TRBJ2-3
CASSDASGGADTQYF
TGTGCCAGCAGTGATGCTAGCGGGGGCGCGGATACGCAGTATTTT
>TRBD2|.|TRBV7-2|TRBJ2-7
CASSRDLAGGTYEQYF
TGTGCCAGCAGCAGAGATCTAGCGGGAGGTACCTACGAGCAGTACTTC
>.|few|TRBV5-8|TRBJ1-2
CASRVTRLGYTF
TGTGCCAGCAGGGTGACGCGGTTGGGCTACACCTTC
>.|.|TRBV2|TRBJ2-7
CASMEAYEQYF
TGTGCCAGCATGGAGGCTTACGAGCAGTACTTC
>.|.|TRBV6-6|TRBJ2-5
CASSYSPGEETQYF
TGTGCCAGCAGTTACTCCCCAGGCGAAGAGACCCAGTACTTC
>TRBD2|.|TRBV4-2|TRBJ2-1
CASSQEGSAGANEQFF
TGTGCCAGCAGCCAAGAGGGTTCGGCGGGAGCCAATGAGCAGTTCTTC
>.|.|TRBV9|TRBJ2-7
CASSVDDGTYEQYF
TGTGCCAGCAGCGTAGACGACGGGACCTACGAGCAGTACTTC
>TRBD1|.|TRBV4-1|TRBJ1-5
CASSPRTGGAGQPQHF
TGCGCCAGCAGTCCTAGGACAGGGGGCGCTGGGCAGCCCCAGCATTTT